The 27 T cell receptor beta chains given below trace back to one sample, sequenced in a study of blood T cell repertoires in COVID-19 (dated by TCRdb to the early 2020s). Library prep was done by the immunoSEQ multiplex PCR assay. TCRdb carries this immuneACCESS record with in-frame sequences only. Its versions omit some clonotypes, under half of them owing to an unresolved V gene in the studies checked, with the rest unexplained. This sample comprises roughly 110,000 clones, around 83% of them detected only once. The top ten hold 5% to 6% of the sample. The sequenced material came from peripheral blood. These receptors originate from a woman aged 55-69 years with COVID-19, enrolled during active disease.

The chain has TRBV11-2 and TRBJ1-2; 11 nucleotides align to TRBD1. Trimming took 0 bases from V and 7 from J; bases not matched to a gene: 4. The germline gives CDR1 SGHAT, CDR2 FQNNGV. The CDR3 loop spans 15 amino acids. CDR3 sequence: CASSLEGTGGTGYTF. Written as DNA, the CDR3 is TGTGCCAGCAGCTTAGAAGGGACAGGGGGGACTGGCTACACCTTC.

The chain couples TRBV9 to TRBJ1-5; D might be TRBD1 (6 bases). The ends were cut back, 0 bases at V and 4 bases at J, with 11 bases in the middle. Germline values: CDR1 SGDLS, CDR2 YYNGEE. CDR3 length: 15 residues. The CDR3 sequence: CASSVGNRGNQPQHF. The CDR3 nucleotides read TGTGCCAGCAGCGTAGGAAATAGGGGGAATCAGCCCCAGCATTTT. Looking up the rest from reference TRBV9 and TRBJ1-5 gives the full variable domain: DSGVTQTPKHLITATGQRVTLRCSPRSGDLSVYWYQQSLDQGLQFLIQYYNGEERAKGNILERFSAQQFPDLHSELNLSSLELGDSALYFCASSVGNRGNQPQHFGDGTRLSIL.

The chain combines TRBV6-6 with TRBJ1-5; D might be TRBD1 (5 bases). The CDR3 sequence is 15 residues long. V gave up 6 bases and J gave up 0 bases, with 12 bases separating them. Per germline, CDR1 MNHNY and CDR2 SVGAGI (reference sequence). The CDR3: CASSFPDNSNQPQHF. DNA of the CDR3: TGTGCCAGCAGCTTTCCGGACAATAGCAATCAGCCCCAGCATTTT.

The chain combines TRBV9 with TRBJ2-7, with 8 bases that match TRBD2. CDR1 and CDR2 (germline): SGDLS, YYNGEE. The CDR3 is 14 residues long. J lost 7 bases, V lost 6 bases, and 12 bases had no gene match. CDR3 protein: CASNPGGDSGEQYF. The CDR3 DNA follows: TGTGCCAGCAACCCGGGAGGGGACTCGGGGGAGCAGTACTTC. The complete variable domain, with remaining parts taken from reference TRBV9 and TRBJ2-7, reads DSGVTQTPKHLITATGQRVTLRCSPRSGDLSVYWYQQSLDQGLQFLIQYYNGEERAKGNILERFSAQQFPDLHSELNLSSLELGDSALYFCASNPGGDSGEQYFGPGTRLTVT.

The CDR3 protein is CASSPAHTGPPGEQYF. The CDR3 DNA follows: TGTGCCAGCAGTCCAGCCCACACAGGGCCCCCGGGCGAGCAGTACTTC. This rearrangement joins TRBV27 to TRBJ2-7, with D possibly matching TRBD1 (6 bases). Per germline, CDR1 MNHEY and CDR2 SMNVEV (reference sequence). V dropped 5 bases and J dropped 6 bases, with 23 bases sitting between them. The CDR3 sequence is 16 residues long.

This chain connects TRBV5-6 to TRBJ1-1; a weak D match, TRBD1 (5 bases). Trimming stripped 2 bases from V and 3 bases from J, with 11 bases between. The germline V gene encodes CDR1 SGHDT and CDR2 YYEEEE. CDR3 length: 14 amino acids. The CDR3 loop is CASSFTQGYTEAFF. The CDR3 nucleotides are TGTGCCAGCAGCTTTACCCAGGGATACACTGAAGCTTTCTTT. Using reference TRBV5-6 and TRBJ1-1 for the parts outside the CDR3, the full variable domain is DAGVTQSPTHLIKTRGQQVTLRCSPKSGHDTVSWYQQALGQGPQFIFQYYEEEERQRGNFPDRFSGHQFPNYSSELNVNALLLGDSALYLCASSFTQGYTEAFFGQGTRLTVV.

CDR3 residues: CASSQNRGPWTEAFF. For the CDR3, the DNA is TGTGCCAGCAGCCAGAACAGGGGGCCTTGGACTGAAGCTTTCTTT. V gene TRBV3-1 (or the pseudogene TRBV3-2) combines with J gene TRBJ1-1, with TRBD1 identical over 9 bases. Germline assignment: CDR1 LGHDT and CDR2 YNNKEL (reference sequence). The CDR3 is made up of 15 amino acids. Losses at the gene ends were 3 bases for V and 5 bases for J; bases not matched to a gene: 7.

The count of this clone is one. The chain joins TRBV7-6 to TRBJ1-5; 7 bases agree with TRBD1. The CDR3 is made up of 15 amino acids. J lost 8 bases, V lost 5 bases, and 12 bases had no gene match. Germline V CDR1 and CDR2: SGHVS, FNYEAQ. CDR3 loop: CASSTSRGGGEPQHF. CDR3 nucleotides: TGTGCCAGCAGCACCAGTCGAGGGGGCGGTGAGCCCCAGCATTTT.

This sequence joins TRBV5-4 and TRBJ2-5; D is undetermined. Germline V CDR1 and CDR2: SGHNT, YYREEE (reference sequence). Trimming removed 0 bases at V and 5 bases at J, with 8 bases between. This CDR3 is 13 amino acids long. CDR3 sequence reads: CASSLGVWETQYF. The DNA for the CDR3 is TGTGCCAGCAGCTTGGGAGTTTGGGAGACCCAGTACTTC.

The chain combines TRBV6-6 with TRBJ2-7, with D unclear. The CDR3 is 12 amino acids. Looked up from germline, CDR1 is MNHNY and CDR2 is SVGAGI (reference sequence). V lost 5 bases, J lost 2 bases, and 7 bases lay in between. CDR3 residues: CASSNRAYEQYF. The CDR3 DNA is TGTGCCAGCAGTAACAGAGCCTACGAGCAGTACTTC.

There are a few counts of this clone. This chain uses TRBV7-9 with TRBJ1-2; 7 bases fit TRBD1. The CDR3 covers 13 residues. The junction had 2 bases not matched to a gene; V was cut back by 3 bases and J by 4 bases. Germline CDR1 reads SEHNR; CDR2 reads FQNEAQ (reference sequence). The CDR3 DNA sequence: TGTGCCAGCAGCTTTGACAGGGCCTATGGCTACACCTTC. This sequence encodes CASSFDRAYGYTF. The full variable domain, rest sourced from reference TRBV7-9 and TRBJ1-2, is DTGVSQNPRHKITKRGQNVTFRCDPISEHNRLYWYRQTLGQGPEFLTYFQNEAQLEKSRLLSDRFSAERPKGSFSTLEIQRTEQGDSAMYLCASSFDRAYGYTFGSGTRLTVV.

This chain connects TRBV9 to TRBJ2-7; 9 bases agree with TRBD2. The CDR3 sequence is 15 residues long. The V segment lost 4 bases and the J segment 6 bases; nucleotides outside the gene matches: 11. The germline gives CDR1 SGDLS, CDR2 YYNGEE. CDR3 region: CASSPRGAGGLEQYF. The CDR3 bases are TGTGCCAGCAGCCCCAGAGGAGCGGGGGGCCTCGAGCAGTACTTC. Filled out from reference TRBV9 and TRBJ2-7, the complete variable domain reads DSGVTQTPKHLITATGQRVTLRCSPRSGDLSVYWYQQSLDQGLQFLIQYYNGEERAKGNILERFSAQQFPDLHSELNLSSLELGDSALYFCASSPRGAGGLEQYFGPGTRLTVT.

This sequence joins TRBV5-8 and TRBJ2-2; D not resolved. Per germline, CDR1 SGHTS and CDR2 YDEGEE. The CDR3 is made up of 10 amino acids. V was pared by 4 bases and J by 16 bases, with 11 bases between. The CDR3 sequence: CASSPLSTFF. Written as DNA, the CDR3 is TGTGCCAGCAGCCCCCTGTCTACGTTTTTT.

This clone was recorded a few times. The chain employs TRBV11-2 and TRBJ2-7; TRBD2 agrees at 9 bases. Germline-derived CDR1 and CDR2 are SGHAT and FQNNGV. Unmatched junction bases numbered 3, after V lost 2 bases and J lost 4 bases. The CDR3 spans 14 residues. In DNA, the CDR3 is TGTGCCAGCAGCTTACGTAGCGGGGGATACGAGCAGTACTTC. Protein: CASSLRSGGYEQYF.

The chain employs TRBV6-5 and TRBJ1-4; D might be TRBD1 (6 bases). Germline CDR1 is MNHEY and CDR2 is SVGAGI. The CDR3 covers 15 residues. V dropped 4 bases and J dropped 7 bases, with 16 bases sitting between them. The CDR3 DNA follows: TGTGCCAGCAGTTTACAGGGTCTTGTTGGTGAAAAACTGTTTTTT. Translating gives CASSLQGLVGEKLFF.

J is TRBJ1-4 and V is TRBV4-1, with TRBD1 matching over 9 bases. V shed 4 bases and J 5 bases; nucleotides not matched to a gene: 8. Germline V gene data show CDR1 as MGHRA and CDR2 as YSYEKL. This CDR3 is 16 amino acids long. For the CDR3, the DNA is TGCGCCAGCAGCCGTGGGACAGGGCGCCTAAATGAAAAACTGTTTTTT. This codes for CASSRGTGRLNEKLFF.

This chain joins TRBV24-1 and TRBJ1-4; D possibly corresponds to TRBD1 (5 bases). Germline V gives CDR1 KGHDR, CDR2 SFDVKD. V lost 1 base to trimming and J lost 6 bases, with 11 bases between them. The CDR3 contains 15 residues. CDR3 sequence (DNA): TGTGCCACCAGTGATTTCAGGGAGGGCGATGAAAAACTGTTTTTT. It specifies CATSDFREGDEKLFF.

The chain carries TRBV5-1 and TRBJ1-1; D is possibly TRBD1 (5 bases). The V gene's germline CDR1 is SGHRS and CDR2 YFSETQ. Between the trimmed V and J ends, which lost 4 bases and 5 bases, there was a span of 24 bases. The CDR3 totals 17 residues. CDR3 bases: TGCGCCAGCAGCACGATGGGTCCCTCCCAGGGAGGGACTGAAGCTTTCTTT. Translating it yields CASSTMGPSQGGTEAFF. Looking up the rest from reference TRBV5-1 and TRBJ1-1 gives the full variable domain: KAGVTQTPRYLIKTRGQQVTLSCSPISGHRSVSWYQQTPGQGLQFLFEYFSETQRNKGNFPGRFSGRQFSNSRSEMNVSTLELGDSALYLCASSTMGPSQGGTEAFFGQGTRLTVV.

The rearrangement uses TRBV18 and TRBJ1-1; D uncertain. This CDR3 comprises 12 residues. Germline values: CDR1 KGHSH, CDR2 LQKENI. Trimming pared 6 bases from V and 11 bases from J, leaving 16 bases between. CDR3 sequence (DNA): TGTGCCAGCTCCCCCGAGGGTGGGGTGGCTTTCTTT. It codes for CASSPEGGVAFF.

In the case of this clone: Distinct nucleotide sequences in the sample also encode this CDR3. This chain uses TRBV5-1 with TRBJ2-3, with 8 positions matching TRBD2. The germline CDR1 and CDR2 sequences are SGHRS and YFSETQ. This CDR3 spans 15 amino acids. V trimming: 1 base; J trimming: 1 base; junction bases outside the gene matches: 2. The CDR3 DNA is TGCGCCAGCAGCTTGTCAGCGGGGGGCACAGATACGCAGTATTTT. Translated: CASSLSAGGTDTQYF.

This clone was recorded only once. The chain links TRBV4-2 to TRBJ1-1, with a possible D match to TRBD1 (6 bases). Germline V lookup: CDR1 LGHNA, CDR2 YNFKEQ. This CDR3 is built from 15 residues. V lost 4 bases to trimming and J lost 3 bases, with 15 bases between them. In DNA, the CDR3 is TGTGCCAGCAGCCCTCTAATCGCAGGGGACACTGAAGCTTTCTTT. It is translated as CASSPLIAGDTEAFF.

The chain joins TRBV6-1 to TRBJ1-5; 7 nucleotides match TRBD1. Germline CDR1 and CDR2: MNHNS and SASEGT. The ends lost 4 bases at V and 1 base at J; junction bases unmatched: 13. The CDR3 runs to 18 residues. The CDR3 DNA sequence: TGTGCCAGCAGTGCTACCGGGACAGCTATAGGCAGCAATCAGCCCCAGCATTTT. It translates to CASSATGTAIGSNQPQHF.

The chain uses TRBV10-1 and TRBJ1-2; 8 nucleotides align to TRBD1. CDR3 length: 17 amino acids. CDR1 and CDR2 (germline): WNHNN, SYGVQD (reference sequence). J gave up 4 bases and V 4 bases, and 14 bases lay outside the gene matches. The CDR3 sequence is CASSAGGAGDEAYGYTF. In DNA form, the CDR3 reads TGCGCCAGCAGTGCAGGGGGCGCGGGGGACGAGGCCTATGGCTACACCTTC.

This rearrangement joins TRBV2 to TRBJ2-1; TRBD1 aligns across 7 bases. V shed 3 bases and J 2 bases; nucleotides not matched to a gene: 1. CDR1 and CDR2 from the germline V gene are SNHLY and FYNNEI. CDR3 length: 14 amino acids. The CDR3 bases are TGTGCCAGCAGTGAGAGGGGGCCCTACAATGAGCAGTTCTTC. Translated: CASSERGPYNEQFF. Using reference TRBV2 and TRBJ2-1 for the parts outside the CDR3, the full variable domain is EPEVTQTPSHQVTQMGQEVILRCVPISNHLYFYWYRQILGQKVEFLVSFYNNEISEKSEIFDDQFSVERPDGSNFTLKIRSTKLEDSAMYFCASSERGPYNEQFFGPGTRLTVL.

The chain recombines TRBV5-8 with TRBJ2-7, with 10 bases aligning to TRBD2. CDR1 SGHTS and CDR2 YDEGEE come from the germline V gene. The V segment lost 0 bases and the J segment 3 bases; nucleotides outside the gene matches: 3. The CDR3 is made up of 15 amino acids. This chain's CDR3 is CASSLVGTSVYEQYF. CDR3 in DNA: TGTGCCAGCAGCTTGGTTGGGACTAGCGTCTACGAGCAGTACTTC. Full variable domain (outside the CDR3, taken from reference TRBV5-8 and TRBJ2-7): EAGVTQSPTHLIKTRGQQATLRCSPISGHTSVYWYQQALGLGLQFLLWYDEGEERNRGNFPPRFSGRQFPNYSSELNVNALELEDSALYLCASSLVGTSVYEQYFGPGTRLTVT.

The genes are TRBV2 and TRBJ2-7; 10 positions agree with TRBD1. The V gene's germline CDR1 is SNHLY and CDR2 FYNNEI. The CDR3 has 13 amino acids. After removal of 8 bases from V and 6 bases from J, the junction contained 7 bases not matched to a gene. Here the CDR3 reads CASGGQGWREQYF. The CDR3 nucleotides are TGTGCCAGCGGGGGACAGGGGTGGCGCGAGCAGTACTTC.

This clone came up a few times. V and J are TRBV27 and TRBJ1-1; D is uncertain. Germline-derived CDR1 and CDR2 are MNHEY and SMNVEV (reference sequence). The CDR3 sequence is 13 residues long. V was clipped by 7 bases and J by 11 bases, with 20 bases between them. CDR3 sequence (DNA): TGTGCCAGCACGTCGGCAGGCGGACTTTTTGCTTTCTTT. Translating gives CASTSAGGLFAFF.